This T cell receptor beta chain was identified in a study of cytomegalovirus exposure and HLA in healthy donors. Findings and limits, study-wide: The likely explanation for a cluster of highly shared sequence variants was sequencing artifact. The authors listed 150 to 200 TCR beta chains as cytomegalovirus-associated.

This CDR3 has 11 amino acids. V lost 3 bases, J lost 2 bases, and 4 bases lay in between. Germline V CDR1 and CDR2: GTSNPN, SVGIG (reference sequence). Amplification used 60 Vbeta primers and 13 Jbeta primers. Profiled with immunoSEQ multiplex PCR; TCRdb holds only in-frame clones, not every one. The sample has about 100,000 clones, under 80% seen once. This clone was seen a few times. What it recognizes is unknown. Sequences were obtained from PBMCs. V and J are TRBV30 and TRBJ1-2; D is undetermined. The sequence came from a woman aged 40 to 50 in good health and CMV-seropositive. This chain's CDR3 is CAWRQNYGYTF. Here the CDR3 DNA reads TGTGCCTGGAGACAGAACTATGGCTACACCTTC.